This TCR beta chain was observed in a study of T cells in Graves' hyperthyroidism and ophthalmopathy. For the study at large: Peripheral blood was collected at initial diagnosis, before any treatment. Findings and limits, study-wide: The blood repertoire included most of the expanded thyroid clonotypes above 0.001.

The J segment lost 2 bases and the V segment lost 8 bases, leaving 4 bases of the junction unmatched. This CDR3 is built from 12 residues. CDR1 is GTSNPN and CDR2 is SVGIG in the germline V gene (reference sequence). Patients showing uncontrolled infection, other autoimmune disease, pregnancy or lactation were ineligible. On the basis of clinical symptoms, serum thyroxine and TRAb, thyroid ultrasound and orbital computed tomography, diagnoses were made. Of note for this clonotype: Its antigen remains unknown.

There were TCR beta CDR3 regions amplified from RNA transcripts. Researchers ran a first-round RT-PCR on the TCR CDR3 using the HTBI primer set. TCRdb reanalysed the multiplex PCR reads using MiXCR and keeps one entry per CDR3 protein. The sample contains approximately 690,000 distinct CDR3 sequences, about 14% of which appear only once. Specimen: blood. The rearrangement links TRBV30 to TRBJ2-7; 9 nucleotides line up with TRBD1. This TCR was sampled from a woman between 50 and 59 years old with Graves' ophthalmopathy. The CDR3: CAAGTGTYEQYF. The CDR3, as DNA: TGTGCCGCCGGGACAGGGACCTACGAGCAGTACTTC. Full variable domain (missing parts from reference TRBV30 and TRBJ2-7): SQTIHQWPATLVQPVGSPLSLECTVEGTSNPNLYWYRQAAGRGLQLLFYSVGIGQISSEVPQNLSASRPQDRQFILSSKKLLLSDSGFYLCAAGTGTYEQYFGPGTRLTVT.